This is a list of T cell receptor beta chains from one sample in a study of T cell responses to AZD1222 COVID-19 vaccine. Data came from immunoSEQ multiplex PCR; TCRdb stores just in-frame clones and leaves some out. Among about 140,000 clones, around 92% were seen once, and the ten largest hold roughly 3%. The input for sequencing was peripheral blood, taken 28 days after the second AZD1222 dose. All receptors derive from an adult who received the AZD1222 COVID-19 vaccine. CDR3s include the opening cysteine and the closing phenylalanine or tryptophan. The D gene is left open where the match is weak. Clone size is given for some rows only: seen once, a few or many times, or a class if the clone is expanded.

cdr3_aa cdr3_nt clone_size j_call d_call v_call
CASSFGQYGYTF TGTGCCAGCAGTTTTGGCCAGTATGGCTACACCTTC - TRBJ1-2 - TRBV12-3/TRBV12-4
CATCAGQANEKLFF TGTGCCACCTGTGCGGGACAGGCTAATGAAAAACTGTTTTTT - TRBJ1-4 TRBD1 TRBV28
CASSQDSGGYNSPLHF TGCGCCAGCAGCCAAGATAGTGGGGGCTATAATTCACCCCTCCACTTT - TRBJ1-6 - TRBV4-3
CASSPLENRNQPQHF TGTGCCAGCTCACCACTCGAAAACCGCAATCAGCCCCAGCATTTT - TRBJ1-5 - TRBV18
CASSLERNTEAFF TGTGCCAGCAGCTTAGAGAGGAACACTGAAGCTTTCTTT - TRBJ1-1 - TRBV11-2
CASSMEGPTYEQYF TGCGCCAGCAGCATGGAGGGACCAACGTACGAGCAGTACTTC - TRBJ2-7 - TRBV5-1
CASSLGRSYGYTF TGTGCCAGCAGTTTAGGACGCAGCTATGGCTACACCTTC - TRBJ1-2 - TRBV28
CATNRVGGSNQPQHF TGTGCCACCAACAGAGTAGGAGGGAGCAATCAGCCCCAGCATTTT - TRBJ1-5 - TRBV15
CASSSGQTLVEQYF TGTGCCAGCAGTTCCGGACAGACTCTGGTCGAGCAGTACTTC - TRBJ2-7 - TRBV27
CASSNSLLEYEQYF TGTGCCAGTAGCAACAGCCTTCTTGAGTACGAGCAGTACTTC - TRBJ2-7 - TRBV19
CASSLAWTSYNEQFF TGTGCCAGCAGCTTAGCGTGGACCAGTTACAATGAGCAGTTCTTC - TRBJ2-1 - TRBV7-9
CASSLTTTGRGYF TGTGCCAGCAGTCTAACGACTACAGGGAGAGGGTACTTC once TRBJ2-7 - TRBV28
CATSKGYTEAFF TGTGCCACCAGCAAGGGCTACACTGAAGCTTTCTTT few TRBJ1-1 - TRBV15
CAWSVESEAFF TGTGCCTGGAGTGTAGAGTCTGAAGCTTTCTTT - TRBJ1-1 - TRBV30
CSVRENSNQPQHF TGCAGCGTTCGAGAAAATAGCAATCAGCCCCAGCATTTT - TRBJ1-5 - TRBV29-1
CASKPSLIAGAYNEQFF TGTGCCAGCAAACCCTCCTTAATAGCGGGGGCCTACAATGAGCAGTTCTTC - TRBJ2-1 TRBD2 TRBV4-2
CATQSPGQGTNQPQHF TGTGCCACCCAATCACCGGGACAGGGAACCAATCAGCCCCAGCATTTT - TRBJ1-5 TRBD1 TRBV10-3
CASSPRIIGEQYF TGTGCCAGCAGTCCCCGGATTATTGGGGAGCAGTACTTC - TRBJ2-7 - TRBV6-5
CASSPPGGISGELFF TGTGCCAGCTCACCACCCGGGGGGATATCCGGGGAGCTGTTTTTT few TRBJ2-2 TRBD2 TRBV18
CAGSGGSGEKLFF TGTGCCGGCTCAGGGGGGAGCGGTGAAAAACTGTTTTTT once TRBJ1-4 TRBD1 TRBV4-2
CASSIDGETFNYNQPQHF TGTGCCAGTAGTATAGATGGCGAGACTTTCAATTACAATCAGCCCCAGCATTTT - TRBJ1-5 - TRBV19
CASSPGPRNQPQHF TGTGCCAGCAGCCCCGGCCCTCGTAATCAGCCCCAGCATTTT - TRBJ1-5 - TRBV7-2
CAITGSSGNTIYF TGTGCCATCACAGGATCCTCTGGAAACACCATATATTTT - TRBJ1-3 - TRBV10-3
CASSLLAGRSYNEQFF TGTGCCAGCAGCTTACTAGCGGGCCGCTCCTACAATGAGCAGTTCTTC once TRBJ2-1 TRBD2 TRBV2
CASSAPGTSGSAYNEQFF TGTGCCAGCAGTGCCCCCGGGACTAGCGGGAGTGCCTACAATGAGCAGTTCTTC - TRBJ2-1 TRBD2 TRBV28
CASSSDQGGQPQHF TGCGCCAGCAGCTCTGACCAGGGCGGTCAGCCCCAGCATTTT - TRBJ1-5 - TRBV5-1
CASSLAPVGGKLFF TGTGCCAGCAGCCTCGCCCCTGTGGGAGGAAAACTGTTTTTT - TRBJ1-4 - TRBV28
CASSEAWFSSGNTIYF TGCGCCAGCAGTGAGGCCTGGTTCAGCTCTGGAAACACCATATATTTT - TRBJ1-3 - TRBV10-2
CASSLEGRGAEAFF TGTGCCAGCAGCTTGGAGGGCCGGGGAGCTGAAGCTTTCTTT - TRBJ1-1 - TRBV5-8
CASGFWVMGTDTQYF TGTGCCAGTGGCTTTTGGGTGATGGGGACAGATACGCAGTATTTT - TRBJ2-3 - TRBV19
CASSTTGVYGYTF TGTGCCAGCAGTACGACAGGGGTATATGGCTACACCTTC - TRBJ1-2 TRBD1 TRBV6-5
CASSPRDPEEAVYEQYF TGCGCCAGCAGCCCCAGGGATCCAGAGGAAGCAGTCTACGAGCAGTACTTC - TRBJ2-7 - TRBV5-1
CASGTSGGYEQYF TGTGCCAGCGGGACTAGCGGGGGTTACGAGCAGTACTTC - TRBJ2-7 TRBD2 TRBV28
CASSLPGGSSGSYYEQFF TGTGCCAGCAGCCTACCCGGGGGGTCTAGCGGGAGCTACTATGAGCAGTTCTTC - TRBJ2-1 TRBD2 TRBV5-4
CASSPGQAGWYSGETQYF TGTGCCAGCAGCCCCGGACAGGCGGGTTGGTATTCAGGAGAGACCCAGTACTTC - TRBJ2-5 TRBD1 TRBV7-2
CASRGLASTDTQYF TGTGCCAGCAGGGGACTAGCGAGCACAGATACGCAGTATTTT - TRBJ2-3 TRBD2 TRBV4-2
CSVQGELAGDLTYEQYF TGCAGCGTCCAAGGGGAGCTAGCGGGAGACCTGACCTACGAGCAGTACTTC - TRBJ2-7 TRBD2 TRBV29-1
CAISRVGLETQYF TGTGCCATCAGTCGCGTGGGTTTGGAGACCCAGTACTTC - TRBJ2-5 - TRBV10-3
CASRRSTYNEQFF TGTGCCAGCAGAAGGAGCACCTACAATGAGCAGTTCTTC - TRBJ2-1 - TRBV11-2
CASSSDRVGAFF TGTGCCAGCAGTTCGGACAGGGTCGGAGCTTTCTTT - TRBJ1-1 TRBD1 TRBV28
CASSLGLAAYNEQFF TGTGCCAGCAGTCTGGGACTAGCGGCCTACAATGAGCAGTTCTTC few TRBJ2-1 TRBD2 TRBV11-3
CASSHYRGRVDNEQFF TGTGCCAGCAGCCACTACAGGGGGCGAGTGGACAATGAGCAGTTCTTC - TRBJ2-1 TRBD1 TRBV7-9
CASSAFRGSEKLFF TGTGCCAGCAGCGCCTTCAGGGGCAGTGAAAAACTGTTTTTT - TRBJ1-4 - TRBV28
CASSPSKQGTSNQPQHF TGTGCCAGTAGTCCTTCAAAACAGGGTACGAGCAATCAGCCCCAGCATTTT - TRBJ1-5 - TRBV19
CASSATHATNEKLFF TGTGCCAGCAGCGCGACCCACGCAACTAATGAAAAACTGTTTTTT - TRBJ1-4 - TRBV7-9
CASSLGLTGWSNQPQHF TGTGCCAGCAGTTTGGGGCTGACAGGTTGGAGCAATCAGCCCCAGCATTTT - TRBJ1-5 - TRBV27
CATSDLSRSGANTGELFF TGTGCCACCAGTGATTTGAGTCGCAGCGGAGCGAACACCGGGGAGCTGTTTTTT once TRBJ2-2 - TRBV24-1
CASSPSDGAGELFF TGTGCCAGCAGCCCTTCCGACGGGGCCGGGGAGCTGTTTTTT many TRBJ2-2 - TRBV6-6
CASSNRGTGTDTQYF TGTGCCAGCAGTAACCGGGGTACCGGCACAGATACGCAGTATTTT - TRBJ2-3 - TRBV6-2/TRBV6-3
CASSSGLAGDGELFF TGTGCCAGCAGCTCGGGACTAGCGGGAGACGGGGAGCTGTTTTTT - TRBJ2-2 TRBD2 TRBV7-3
CASSYSRESDTQYF TGTGCCAGCAGTTACTCACGGGAGTCAGATACGCAGTATTTT once TRBJ2-3 - TRBV6-5
CAASPGRGESPLHF TGTGCAGCGAGCCCGGGCAGGGGGGAATCACCCCTCCACTTT - TRBJ1-6 TRBD1 TRBV19
CASSPGTGRLGTEAFF TGTGCCAGCAGCCCCGGGACAGGGAGGTTAGGCACTGAAGCTTTCTTT - TRBJ1-1 TRBD1 TRBV5-6
CASSGTPGTSGRRANEQFF TGTGCCAGCAGCGGAACTCCCGGGACTAGCGGGAGAAGGGCCAATGAGCAGTTCTTC - TRBJ2-1 TRBD2 TRBV9
CASSSGGGGNQPQHF TGTGCCAGCAGCAGCGGCGGAGGGGGCAATCAGCCCCAGCATTTT - TRBJ1-5 - TRBV7-2
CSVSSETGAEVQFF TGCAGCGTTTCCTCTGAGACGGGAGCGGAAGTGCAGTTCTTC few TRBJ2-1 - TRBV29-1
CASSLGPSGIHEQYF TGCGCCAGCAGCTTGGGTCCTAGCGGGATCCACGAGCAGTACTTC - TRBJ2-7 TRBD2 TRBV5-1
CASSLFAGGPNEQFF TGTGCCAGCAGTTTATTTGCGGGAGGACCCAATGAGCAGTTCTTC - TRBJ2-1 TRBD2 TRBV27
CATSDPIGGRAVDTQYF TGTGCCACCAGTGACCCCATCGGTGGGAGGGCCGTAGATACGCAGTATTTT - TRBJ2-3 TRBD2 TRBV24-1
CASSYVFSITDTQYF TGTGCCAGCAGTTACGTGTTTTCGATCACAGATACGCAGTATTTT - TRBJ2-3 - TRBV6-6